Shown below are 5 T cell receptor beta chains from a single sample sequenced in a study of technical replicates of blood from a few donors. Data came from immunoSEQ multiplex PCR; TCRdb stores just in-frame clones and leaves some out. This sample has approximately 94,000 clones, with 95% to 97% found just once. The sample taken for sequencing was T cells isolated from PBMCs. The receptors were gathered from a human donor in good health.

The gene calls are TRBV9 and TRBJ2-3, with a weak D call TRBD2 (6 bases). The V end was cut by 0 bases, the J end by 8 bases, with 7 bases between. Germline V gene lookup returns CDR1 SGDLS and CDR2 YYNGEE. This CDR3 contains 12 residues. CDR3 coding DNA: TGTGCCAGCAGCGTAGAAGCGGGTACGCAGTATTTT. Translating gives CASSVEAGTQYF.

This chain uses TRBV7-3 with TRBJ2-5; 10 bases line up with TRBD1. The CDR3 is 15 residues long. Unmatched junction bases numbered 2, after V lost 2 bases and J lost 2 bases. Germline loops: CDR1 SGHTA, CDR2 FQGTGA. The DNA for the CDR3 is TGTGCCAGCAGCTTAGGGGGACAGGGGCAAGAGACCCAGTACTTC. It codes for CASSLGGQGQETQYF.

CDR3 nucleotide sequence: TGTGCCAGCAGCTGTATCAGGGTTTTTAGCAATCAGCCCCAGCATTTT. Its translation is CASSCIRVFSNQPQHF. The gene calls are TRBV7-2 and TRBJ1-5; a possible D gene is TRBD1 (5 bases). This CDR3 contains 16 residues. Per germline, CDR1 SGHTA and CDR2 FQGNSA. The V and J ends lost 4 bases and 0 bases respectively, with 13 bases between them.

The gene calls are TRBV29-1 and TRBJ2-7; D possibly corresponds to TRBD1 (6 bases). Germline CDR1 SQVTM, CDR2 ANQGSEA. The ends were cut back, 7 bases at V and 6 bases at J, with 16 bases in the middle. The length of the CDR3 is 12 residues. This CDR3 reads CSAFGVRGEQYF. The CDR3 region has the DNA TGCAGCGCATTTGGAGTCAGGGGCGAGCAGTACTTC.

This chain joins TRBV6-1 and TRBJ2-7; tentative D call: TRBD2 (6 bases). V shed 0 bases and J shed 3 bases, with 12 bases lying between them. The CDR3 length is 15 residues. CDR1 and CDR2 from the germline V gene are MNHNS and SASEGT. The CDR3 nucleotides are TGTGCCAGCAGTGAAGCGACCGGGGGTGTCTACGAGCAGTACTTC. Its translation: CASSEATGGVYEQYF.